Shown below are 20 T cell receptor beta chains from a single sample sequenced in a study of cytomegalovirus exposure and HLA in healthy donors. With 60 Vbeta and 13 Jbeta primers, the PCR was carried out. Produced via immunoSEQ multiplex PCR; TCRdb's table is partial and in-frame only. This repertoire shows about 60,000 clones, roughly 80% found once; its top ten account for approximately 3.3%. The specimen was PBMCs. Receptor source: a woman in her thirties or forties in good health and CMV-seropositive.

The CDR3 region has the DNA TGTGCCAGCAGCTCCGCTCGCGGGACAGATCACTATGGCTACACCTTC. Translation: CASSSARGTDHYGYTF. V gene TRBV7-2 combines with J gene TRBJ1-2; 7 bases map to TRBD1. V lost 4 bases to trimming and J lost 3 bases; unmatched junction nucleotides: 11. The germline V gene encodes CDR1 SGHTA and CDR2 FQGNSA. This CDR3 comprises 16 residues.

The V call is TRBV25-1, the J call TRBJ2-7, with TRBD1 matching over 8 bases. The ends lost 1 base at V and 6 bases at J; junction bases unmatched: 8. This CDR3 is built from 15 residues. Per germline, CDR1 MGHDK and CDR2 SYGVNS. For the CDR3, the DNA is TGTGCCAGCAGTGAATCGGGGCAGGGGGCTGTCGAGCAGTACTTC. It codes for CASSESGQGAVEQYF.

The V and J genes are TRBV19 and TRBJ1-5, with 9 bases lining up with TRBD1. The V segment lost 6 bases and the J segment 1 base; nucleotides outside the gene matches: 4. The CDR3 length is 15 residues. Germline loops: CDR1 LNHDA, CDR2 SQIVND (reference sequence). CDR3 coding DNA: TGTGCCAGTAGAGGCGGACAGGGGAGCAATCAGCCCCAGCATTTT. Translated, it gives CASRGGQGSNQPQHF.

This rearrangement joins TRBV4-3 to TRBJ2-1; 7 bases agree with TRBD1. After removal of 4 bases from V and 9 bases from J, the junction contained 12 bases not matched to a gene. Germline CDR1 and CDR2: LGHNA and YSLEER. The CDR3 consists of 15 residues. CDR3 amino acids: CASSPTGMQSVEQFF. In DNA form, the CDR3 reads TGCGCCAGCAGCCCGACAGGGATGCAATCGGTTGAGCAGTTCTTC.

The CDR3: CATSAGRNTEAFF. For the CDR3, the DNA is TGTGCCACCTCGGCGGGAAGGAACACTGAAGCTTTCTTT. The chain couples TRBV7-6 to TRBJ1-1; D is ambiguous. The CDR3 runs to 13 residues. From germline, CDR1 is SGHVS and CDR2 FNYEAQ. Trimming removed 10 bases at V and 1 base at J, with 13 bases between. Based on the CDR3 plus reference TRBV7-6 and TRBJ1-1, the full variable domain is GAGVSQSPRYKVTKRGQDVALRCDPISGHVSLYWYRQALGQGPEFLTYFNYEAQQDKSGLPNDRFSAERPEGSISTLTIQRTEQRDSAMYRCATSAGRNTEAFFGQGTRLTVV.

This sequence joins TRBV11-3 and TRBJ2-1; 7 bases map to TRBD1. The CDR3 is 14 amino acids. From germline, CDR1 is SGHNT and CDR2 YENEEA. V lost 5 bases to trimming and J lost 3 bases; unmatched junction nucleotides: 4. The CDR3 DNA reads TGTGCCAGCAGCCTCCGGGACAGCTACAATGAGCAGTTCTTC. Translated, it gives CASSLRDSYNEQFF.

The chain couples TRBV28 to TRBJ2-7; tentative D call: TRBD1 (6 bases). Germline V lookup: CDR1 MDHEN, CDR2 SYDVKM. The CDR3 loop spans 12 amino acids. V dropped 3 bases and J dropped 6 bases, with 9 bases sitting between them. This CDR3 reads CASSFTGLEQYF. In nucleotides, the CDR3 is TGTGCCAGCAGTTTTACAGGGCTCGAGCAGTACTTC.

The CDR3 protein is CASSDSGGGTYNEQFF. The DNA of the CDR3 is TGTGCCAGCAGTGACTCAGGCGGGGGGACTTACAATGAGCAGTTCTTC. This chain connects TRBV6-4 to TRBJ2-1; 8 positions match TRBD2. Trimming removed 0 bases from V and 4 bases from J; junction bases left unmatched: 5. In germline, CDR1 is MRHNA, CDR2 SNTAGT. The CDR3 covers 16 residues.

This clone has only one observation. The V gene is TRBV9, the J gene TRBJ2-7, with 8 bases matching TRBD1. Germline loops: CDR1 SGDLS, CDR2 YYNGEE. The CDR3 spans 11 residues. V shed 7 bases and J 9 bases; nucleotides not matched to a gene: 6. This CDR3 is CASGGQGPQYF. The DNA of the CDR3 is TGTGCCAGCGGTGGACAGGGACCGCAGTACTTC.

This chain links TRBV30 with TRBJ2-7, with TRBD1 as a possible D gene (5 bases). From germline, CDR1 is GTSNPN and CDR2 SVGIG (reference sequence). V was pared by 3 bases and J by 3 bases, with 6 bases between. The length of the CDR3 is 11 residues. CDR3 in DNA: TGTGCCTGGAGGGACAACTACGAGCAGTACTTC. Amino acids: CAWRDNYEQYF. The full variable domain, with the rest looked up from reference TRBV30 and TRBJ2-7, is SQTIHQWPATLVQPVGSPLSLECTVEGTSNPNLYWYRQAAGRGLQLLFYSVGIGQISSEVPQNLSASRPQDRQFILSSKKLLLSDSGFYLCAWRDNYEQYFGPGTRLTVT.

The genes are TRBV19 and TRBJ2-3; 8 bases agree with TRBD2. The CDR3 is 16 amino acids. The V and J ends lost 4 bases and 4 bases, in that order; junction bases with no gene match: 10. Germline values: CDR1 LNHDA, CDR2 SQIVND (reference sequence). The chain's CDR3 is CASSTAGRGAPDTQYF. CDR3 nucleotides: TGTGCCAGTAGTACCGCGGGGCGGGGGGCCCCAGATACGCAGTATTTT.

This chain uses TRBV4-1 with TRBJ2-5; D remains unclear. Germline V gene sequence: CDR1 MGHRA, CDR2 YSYEKL. CDR3 length equals 13 residues. The V gene lost 1 base and the J gene lost 4 bases, with 7 bases spanning the gap. CDR3 in amino acids: CASSQGGRETQYF. DNA for the CDR3: TGCGCCAGCAGCCAAGGCGGTAGAGAGACCCAGTACTTC.

This chain links TRBV6-5 with TRBJ1-2, with 10 bases that match TRBD1. Trimming at V came to 8 bases and at J to 5 bases, leaving 8 bases not matched to a gene. The CDR3 is made up of 14 amino acids. The germline V gene has CDR1 MNHEY and CDR2 SVGAGI. The CDR3 here is CASRKRGQGYGYTF. The CDR3 DNA reads as TGTGCCAGCCGAAAGAGGGGACAGGGGTATGGCTACACCTTC.

The chain couples TRBV11-2 to TRBJ1-2; TRBD1 matches 11 bases. Trimming at V came to 4 bases and at J to 8 bases, leaving 18 bases not matched to a gene. This CDR3 spans 18 amino acids. Germline V gene data show CDR1 as SGHAT and CDR2 as FQNNGV. The CDR3 DNA sequence: TGTGCCAGCAGCTCTCCGCGGGACAGGGGGTTTTTTTTTCTAGGCTACACCTTC. Translation: CASSSPRDRGFFFLGYTF.

The V and J genes are TRBV29-1 and TRBJ1-2; 10 bases match TRBD1. The CDR3 sequence is 13 residues long. V shed 3 bases and J 7 bases; nucleotides not matched to a gene: 5. Germline lookup yields CDR1 SQVTM and CDR2 ANQGSEA. The CDR3, as DNA: TGCAGCGTTGAGGGGACAGGGGTTGGTGGCTACACCTTC. This gives the protein CSVEGTGVGGYTF.

The rearrangement links TRBV6-6 to TRBJ2-5; D gene uncertain. Trimming left V 0 bases short and J 1 base short, with 6 bases between. Germline V gene sequence: CDR1 MNHNY, CDR2 SVGAGI (reference sequence). This CDR3 is built from 14 residues. CDR3 amino acids: CASSYSSVQETQYF. The CDR3, as DNA: TGTGCCAGCAGTTACTCCAGCGTCCAAGAGACCCAGTACTTC.

The chain employs TRBV15 and TRBJ1-4; D is undetermined. This CDR3 has 15 residues. The germline V gene encodes CDR1 LNHNV and CDR2 YYDKDF (reference sequence). The V end was cut by 0 bases, the J end by 6 bases, with 11 bases between. CDR3: CATSRDRETYEKLFF. The CDR3 nucleotides read TGTGCCACCAGCAGAGATCGGGAAACCTATGAAAAACTGTTTTTT.

The rearrangement links TRBV7-8 to TRBJ1-6; the D gene is possibly TRBD1 (5 bases). This CDR3 comprises 16 residues. The V gene's germline CDR1 is SGHVS and CDR2 FQNEAQ. V shed 5 bases and J shed 7 bases, with 18 bases lying between them. Here the CDR3 DNA reads TGTGCCAGCAGCCCCCAAGGGGCTTCTCGGAATTCACCCCTCCACTTT. Translating gives CASSPQGASRNSPLHF.

The chain employs TRBV19 and TRBJ2-1, with D hard to call. CDR1 is LNHDA and CDR2 is SQIVND in the germline V gene (reference sequence). V lost 5 bases and J lost 4, with 6 bases in between. The CDR3 sequence is 12 residues long. The CDR3 loop is CASSELYNEQFF. Here the CDR3 DNA reads TGTGCCAGTAGTGAGCTGTACAATGAGCAGTTCTTC. Combining the CDR3 with reference TRBV19 and TRBJ2-1 gives the whole variable domain DGGITQSPKYLFRKEGQNVTLSCEQNLNHDAMYWYRQDPGQGLRLIYYSQIVNDFQKGDIAEGYSVSREKKESFPLTVTSAQKNPTAFYLCASSELYNEQFFGPGTRLTVL.

V gene TRBV5-6 combines with J gene TRBJ2-7; tentatively, D is TRBD2 (5 bases). Trimming pared 5 bases from V and 5 bases from J, leaving 14 bases between. CDR3 size: 13 residues. Germline CDR1 is SGHDT and CDR2 is YYEEEE. DNA of the CDR3: TGTGCCAGCAGTCCTACGACGGGGAACGAGCAGTACTTC. Translated, it gives CASSPTTGNEQYF.